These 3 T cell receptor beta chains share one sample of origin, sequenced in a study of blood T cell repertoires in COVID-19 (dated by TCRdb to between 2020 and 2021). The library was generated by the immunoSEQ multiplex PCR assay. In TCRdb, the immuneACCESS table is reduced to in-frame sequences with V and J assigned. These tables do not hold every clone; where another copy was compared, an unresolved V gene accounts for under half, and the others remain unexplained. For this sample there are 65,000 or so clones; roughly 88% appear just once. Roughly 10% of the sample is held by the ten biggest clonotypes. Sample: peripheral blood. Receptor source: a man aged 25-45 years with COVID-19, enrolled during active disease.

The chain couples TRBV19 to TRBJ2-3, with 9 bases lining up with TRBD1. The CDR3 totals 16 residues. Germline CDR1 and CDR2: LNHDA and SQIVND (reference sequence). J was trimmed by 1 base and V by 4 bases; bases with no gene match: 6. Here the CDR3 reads CASSSLQGAGTDTQYF. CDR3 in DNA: TGTGCCAGTAGTAGCCTACAGGGGGCCGGCACAGATACGCAGTATTTT.

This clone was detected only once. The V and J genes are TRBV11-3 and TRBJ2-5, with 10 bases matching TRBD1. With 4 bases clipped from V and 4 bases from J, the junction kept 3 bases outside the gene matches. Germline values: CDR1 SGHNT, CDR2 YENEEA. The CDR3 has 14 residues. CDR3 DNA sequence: TGTGCCAGCAGCTCCCGGGACAGGGGAGAGACCCAGTACTTC. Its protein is CASSSRDRGETQYF.

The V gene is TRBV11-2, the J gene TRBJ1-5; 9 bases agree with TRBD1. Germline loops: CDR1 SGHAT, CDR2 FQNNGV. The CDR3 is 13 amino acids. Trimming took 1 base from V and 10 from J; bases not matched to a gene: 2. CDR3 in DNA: TGTGCCAGCAGCTTAGGACAGGGGGACCCCCAGCATTTT. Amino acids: CASSLGQGDPQHF.